What follows describes a single TCR beta chain. Trimming cost V 6 bases and J 1 base; bases outside gene matches: 6. CDR3 length: 14 amino acids. Germline lookup yields CDR1 SGHRS and CDR2 YFSETQ. This entry comes from a study of blood T cells in healthy people across ages. It was with a sample-barcoded 5' primer and a J-beta primer mix that a second PCR of about 6 to 12 cycles was run. TCRdb independently ran MiXCR on the 5' RACE reads; one entry per CDR3 protein. The data show about 1,500,000 distinct CDR3 sequences, approximately 42% seen once. The sample taken for sequencing was blood. The TCR was taken from a woman aged 18-29 years in good health. J is TRBJ2-5 and V is TRBV5-1; 7 bases line up with TRBD2. CDR3 sequence (DNA): TGCGCCAGCACACGGGGGGACCTCCAAGAGACCCAGTACTTC. The encoded protein is CASTRGDLQETQYF.